This T cell receptor beta chain was sequenced for a study of blood T cell repertoires in COVID-19. V lost 6 bases, J lost 5 bases, and 7 bases stayed unmatched. CDR1 is MGHDK and CDR2 is SYGVNS in the germline V gene. The CDR3 is 14 amino acids. Repertoires were generated with immunoSEQ multiplex PCR, while TCRdb's copy carries only in-frame clones and drops some. This sample yields about 250,000 clones, of which about 80% are seen a single time; around 3.6% belongs to the top ten. This chain uses TRBV25-1 with TRBJ1-5; 7 bases map to TRBD1. The sequence came from a man aged 45-65 years who had recovered from COVID-19. The specimen sequenced was PBMCs or T cells enriched from blood (not recorded which). The CDR3, as DNA: TGTGCCAGCAGCCCGACAGGGATTCATCAGCCCCAGCATTTT. Encoded protein: CASSPTGIHQPQHF.